This T cell receptor (beta chain) appears in the sequencing data of a study of radiotherapy plus CTLA-4 blockade in lung cancer. Study-wide context: 18% of patients responded objectively, and about 30% achieved disease control. Study-wide results and caveats: TCR clones from tumors expanded in blood after radiotherapy plus ipilimumab.

Per germline, CDR1 SQVTM and CDR2 ANQGSEA. This CDR3 comprises 18 residues. The ends lost 6 bases at V and 0 bases at J; junction bases unmatched: 14. Each patient with chemo-refractory metastatic non-small-cell lung cancer was treated with focal radiation plus CTLA-4 blockade using ipilimumab. Generated by immunoSEQ multiplex PCR, the TCRdb table keeps only in-frame clones and is missing some. The data hold approximately 81,000 clones, with 60% to 85% observed a single time. Of note for this clone: Antigen unknown.

Sequenced material: peripheral blood, taken from a patient treated with radiotherapy plus ipilimumab. The V and J genes are TRBV29-1 and TRBJ2-1; 10 bases match TRBD2. This receptor was taken from a human donor with non-small cell lung cancer who had a partial response to radiotherapy plus ipilimumab. Some clones in this sample may be carry-over from other donors' samples. The CDR3 sequence is CSVPPPSGGPRSYNEQFF. The CDR3 coding sequence is TGCAGCGTCCCCCCCCCTAGCGGGGGACCCCGCTCCTACAATGAGCAGTTCTTC.